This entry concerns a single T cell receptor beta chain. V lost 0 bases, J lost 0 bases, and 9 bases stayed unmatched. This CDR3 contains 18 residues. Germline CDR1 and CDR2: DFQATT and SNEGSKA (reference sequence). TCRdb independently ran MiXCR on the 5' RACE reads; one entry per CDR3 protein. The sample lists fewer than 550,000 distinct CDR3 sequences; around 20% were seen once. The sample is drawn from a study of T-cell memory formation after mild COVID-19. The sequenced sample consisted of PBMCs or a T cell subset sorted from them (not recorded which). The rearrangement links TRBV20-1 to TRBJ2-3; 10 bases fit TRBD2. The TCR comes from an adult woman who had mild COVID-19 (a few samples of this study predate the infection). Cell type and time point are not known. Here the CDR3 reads CSARDSGLTSGSTDTQYF. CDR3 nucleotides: TGCAGTGCTAGAGATTCCGGCTTGACTAGCGGGAGCACAGATACGCAGTATTTT.